Listed below are T cell receptor beta chains from one sample, sequenced in a study of PD-L1 blockade in urothelial cancer. Sequencing used immunoSEQ multiplex PCR; TCRdb keeps in-frame clones, though not all of them. Here the sample spans approximately 83,000 clones, around 78% being singletons. Here the sequenced sample was PBMCs, taken around atezolizumab (anti-PD-L1) treatment. The receptors were sampled from a man between 65 and 85 years old with urothelial cancer. The CDR3 runs from the conserved cysteine through the conserved F or W. A D gene is named only where the DNA matches it firmly. Expanded clones are given a class, and other clones once, few, many or no size at all.

TRBJ2-1	13	.	TRBD2	TRBV2	CASSEGGGRVQFF	TGTGCCAGCAGTGAAGGGGGCGGGAGGGTGCAGTTCTTC
TRBJ2-1	12	.	.	TRBV11-3	CASSPHYNEQFF	TGTGCCAGCAGCCCACACTACAATGAGCAGTTCTTC
TRBJ1-6	11	few	.	TRBV20-1	CSAPAGLQLHF	TGCAGTGCCCCGGCTGGGCTCCAACTCCACTTT
TRBJ2-7	14	.	.	TRBV7-9	CASSLDSLSYEQYF	TGTGCCAGCAGCTTAGACAGCTTGTCCTACGAGCAGTACTTC
TRBJ2-1	15	.	TRBD2	TRBV5-1	CASSPTSGRINEQFF	TGCGCCAGCAGCCCAACTAGCGGGAGGATTAATGAGCAGTTCTTC
TRBJ1-2	13	once	.	TRBV16	CASSHSKGHGYTF	TGTGCCAGCAGCCATTCTAAGGGGCATGGCTACACCTTC
TRBJ2-5	16	.	TRBD2	TRBV7-2	CASSLASGSTGETQYF	TGTGCCAGCAGCTTAGCTAGCGGGAGTACCGGGGAGACCCAGTACTTC
TRBJ2-1	17	once	.	TRBV7-8	CASSLEGAGSSYNEQFF	TGTGCCAGCAGCTTAGAGGGCGCGGGAAGCTCCTACAATGAGCAGTTCTTC
TRBJ1-5	15	.	TRBD1	TRBV6-5	CASRRQGEGNQPQHF	TGTGCCAGCAGGCGGCAGGGGGAGGGCAATCAGCCCCAGCATTTT
TRBJ2-1	16	.	TRBD2	TRBV4-1	CASSQVGRDSNNEQFF	TGCGCCAGCAGCCAAGTTGGGAGGGACTCAAACAATGAGCAGTTCTTC
TRBJ2-3	16	.	TRBD1	TRBV11-2	CASSYRTGESTDTQYF	TGTGCCAGCAGCTACCGGACAGGGGAAAGCACAGATACGCAGTATTTT
TRBJ1-1	15	.	TRBD1	TRBV5-4	CASSSKTGEGTEAFF	TGTGCCAGCAGCTCGAAGACAGGGGAGGGCACTGAAGCTTTCTTT
TRBJ2-7	13	.	TRBD2	TRBV30	CAWSPTREGEQYF	TGTGCCTGGAGTCCAACGCGGGAGGGCGAGCAGTACTTC
TRBJ2-3	18	.	TRBD2	TRBV19	CASSTQLGLAALVDTQYF	TGTGCCAGTAGTACTCAATTGGGACTAGCAGCGCTAGTCGATACGCAGTATTTT
TRBJ2-3	15	.	.	TRBV10-3	CAISDRTIYTDTQYF	TGTGCCATCAGTGATCGGACTATCTACACAGATACGCAGTATTTT
TRBJ1-2	14	.	TRBD1	TRBV6-5	CASSYSGQGHGYTF	TGTGCCAGCAGTTACTCCGGACAGGGGCATGGCTACACCTTC
TRBJ1-2	14	.	.	TRBV19	CASSKGEGVRGYTF	TGTGCCAGTAGCAAAGGGGAGGGGGTACGTGGCTACACCTTC
TRBJ1-1	15	.	.	TRBV19	CASRTDSSMNTEAFF	TGTGCCAGTAGGACGGACAGTTCTATGAACACTGAAGCTTTCTTT
TRBJ2-5	13	.	.	TRBV23-1	CASSLRGKETQYF	TGCGCCAGCAGTCTCCGGGGAAAAGAGACCCAGTACTTC
TRBJ2-2	13	.	.	TRBV11-2	CASSFLENGELFF	TGTGCCAGCAGCTTTCTCGAGAACGGGGAGCTGTTTTTT
TRBJ2-7	15	.	TRBD2	TRBV6-5	CASSPQAGGPGEQYF	TGTGCCAGCAGCCCGCAGGCGGGGGGGCCTGGGGAGCAGTACTTC
TRBJ2-7	12	.	.	TRBV6-4	CASSDRGYEQYF	TGTGCCAGCAGTGACAGGGGCTACGAGCAGTACTTC
TRBJ2-2	14	.	TRBD1	TRBV2	CASSHRGASGELFF	TGTGCCAGCTCCCACAGGGGCGCTTCCGGGGAGCTGTTTTTT
TRBJ1-2	15	.	.	TRBV4-3	CASSQVAGRNDGYTF	TGCGCCAGCAGCCAAGTCGCAGGGCGGAACGATGGCTACACCTTC
TRBJ1-2	13	.	.	TRBV6-1	CASSESGHGGYTF	TGTGCCAGCAGTGAATCAGGCCATGGGGGCTACACCTTC
TRBJ2-5	14	.	TRBD1	TRBV19	CASSKGQGGETQYF	TGTGCCAGTAGTAAGGGACAGGGAGGCGAGACCCAGTACTTC
TRBJ2-1	14	few	.	TRBV7-2	CASSSAVRTLEQFF	TGTGCCAGCAGCTCCGCCGTGCGAACCCTTGAGCAGTTCTTC
TRBJ2-1	15	once	TRBD2	TRBV10-3	CAIGGEGGPDNEQFF	TGTGCCATCGGAGGTGAGGGAGGGCCGGACAATGAGCAGTTCTTC
TRBJ2-4	15	.	TRBD1	TRBV19	CASSTTPDRANIQYF	TGTGCCAGTAGTACCACCCCGGACAGGGCGAACATTCAGTACTTC
TRBJ2-1	15	.	TRBD2	TRBV9	CASSPGTSSYNEQFF	TGTGCCAGCAGCCCTGGGACTAGCTCCTACAATGAGCAGTTCTTC
TRBJ1-2	16	.	TRBD1	TRBV5-4	CASSLLSGQGVDGYTF	TGTGCCAGCAGCTTACTCTCGGGACAGGGGGTTGATGGCTACACCTTC
TRBJ2-2	14	.	TRBD1	TRBV19	CASSGTGGFGELFF	TGTGCCAGTAGCGGGACAGGGGGTTTCGGGGAGCTGTTTTTT
TRBJ1-6	16	.	.	TRBV11-1	CASSFSQGMENSPLHF	TGTGCCAGCAGCTTTTCACAGGGAATGGAAAATTCACCCCTCCACTTT
TRBJ1-6	14	.	.	TRBV9	CASSVGRYNSPLHF	TGTGCCAGCAGCGTAGGGAGATATAATTCACCCCTCCACTTT